This is a list of T cell receptor beta chains from one sample in a study of memory CD4+ T cells and cytomegalovirus serostatus. The method was immunoSEQ multiplex PCR; TCRdb's version includes in-frame clones alone and lacks a portion of them. In the table there are some 48,000 clones, around 80% of which are singletons. The source material was memory CD4+ T cells from blood. Every receptor here comes from an adult in good health and CMV-seronegative. Each CDR3 is given with its conserved first and last residue. Fields, in order: D gene, clone size, J gene, V gene, CDR3 DNA, CDR3 protein. D genes are given only for firm matches. Size is stated for part of the rows, as once, few or many counts, or as a class when the clone is expanded.

D: .
size: once
J: TRBJ1-2
V: TRBV29-1
DNA: TGCAGCGTTGAAGTGGCGGGATGGGGCTACACCTTC
CDR3: CSVEVAGWGYTF

D: .
size: few
J: TRBJ2-1
V: TRBV14
DNA: TGTGCCAGCAGCCAAGAGTTCAGCTACAATGAGCAGTTCTTC
CDR3: CASSQEFSYNEQFF

D: .
size: .
J: TRBJ2-3
V: TRBV2
DNA: TGTGCCAGCAGTCCACGAAGGTCGCTAGCGAACCCAGATACGCAGTATTTT
CDR3: CASSPRRSLANPDTQYF

D: .
size: .
J: TRBJ1-1
V: TRBV6-1
DNA: TGTGCCAGCAGTAAAGTCACCAGGGAGGTCGGGACAATGAACACTGAAGCTTTCTTT
CDR3: CASSKVTREVGTMNTEAFF

D: .
size: .
J: TRBJ2-1
V: TRBV4-2
DNA: TGTGCCAGCAGCCAAGGTGGCGCGGGGGCCCTATACAATGAGCAGTTCTTC
CDR3: CASSQGGAGALYNEQFF

D: TRBD2
size: .
J: TRBJ2-5
V: TRBV5-1
DNA: TGCGCCAGCAGAGGGGCTAGCGGGGCGGAGACCCAGTACTTC
CDR3: CASRGASGAETQYF

D: .
size: .
J: TRBJ2-3
V: TRBV5-4
DNA: TGTGCCAGCAGCTTGGACAGACCAGATACGCAGTATTTT
CDR3: CASSLDRPDTQYF

D: TRBD1
size: .
J: TRBJ2-7
V: TRBV19
DNA: TGTGCCGGACGTCGGGACAGCTACGAGCAGTACTTC
CDR3: CAGRRDSYEQYF

D: TRBD1
size: .
J: TRBJ2-6
V: TRBV6-5
DNA: TGTGCCAGCAGCCCGGACAGGGCTGGGGCCAACGTCCTGACTTTC
CDR3: CASSPDRAGANVLTF

D: TRBD2
size: once
J: TRBJ2-1
V: TRBV9
DNA: TGTGCCAGCAGCGCGGGACTAGCGGGGGGGAGTGAGCAGTTCTTC
CDR3: CASSAGLAGGSEQFF

D: TRBD1
size: .
J: TRBJ2-7
V: TRBV4-2
DNA: TGTGCCAGCAGCCAAGGGGGACAGGGGGCGAACGAGCAGTACTTC
CDR3: CASSQGGQGANEQYF

D: .
size: .
J: TRBJ2-1
V: TRBV28
DNA: TGTGCCAGCACCTCTCCGGGGGTCTCCAGCTCCTACAATGAGCAGTTCTTC
CDR3: CASTSPGVSSSYNEQFF

D: TRBD2
size: .
J: TRBJ2-3
V: TRBV29-1
DNA: TGCAGCGTTCTAGCGGGGGTCACAGATACGCAGTATTTT
CDR3: CSVLAGVTDTQYF

D: .
size: .
J: TRBJ1-1
V: TRBV10-1
DNA: TGCGCCAGCAGTGTCCAGCTGAACACTGAAGCTTTCTTT
CDR3: CASSVQLNTEAFF

D: TRBD1
size: .
J: TRBJ1-5
V: TRBV2
DNA: TGTGCCACCAGGCAGGGTCCAGGGGGAGGCAATCAGCCCCAGCATTTT
CDR3: CATRQGPGGGNQPQHF

D: .
size: medium-sized
J: TRBJ2-3
V: TRBV4-1
DNA: TGCGCCAGCAGCCAATTGGACCTAATTAGCACAGATACGCAGTATTTT
CDR3: CASSQLDLISTDTQYF

D: .
size: .
J: TRBJ2-1
V: TRBV6-5
DNA: TGTGCCAGCGGGTTAGGTGGATACAATGAGCAGTTCTTC
CDR3: CASGLGGYNEQFF

D: .
size: .
J: TRBJ1-2
V: TRBV6-5
DNA: TGTGCCAGCAGGCTTAGTGCTAACTATGGCTACACCTTC
CDR3: CASRLSANYGYTF

D: .
size: .
J: TRBJ2-7
V: TRBV30
DNA: TGTGCCTGGAGTGGAAAGGGACAACGGGGGTTGGAGCAGTACTTC
CDR3: CAWSGKGQRGLEQYF

D: TRBD2
size: .
J: TRBJ2-2
V: TRBV6-6
DNA: TGTGCCAGCAGTCGGGGGGGGATGAACACCGGGGAGCTGTTTTTT
CDR3: CASSRGGMNTGELFF

D: .
size: .
J: TRBJ1-2
V: TRBV6-1
DNA: TGTGCCAGCAGTGAATTTGGCAGAAACTATGGCTACACCTTC
CDR3: CASSEFGRNYGYTF

D: .
size: .
J: TRBJ1-5
V: TRBV30
DNA: TGTGCCTGGAGTCCCGGAGGGGCTAGCAATCAGCCCCAGCATTTT
CDR3: CAWSPGGASNQPQHF